The 2 T cell receptor beta chains below come from one sample, sequenced in a study of T cells after posttransplantation cyclophosphamide. Control samples came 1 year after myeloablative marrow transplants with methotrexate plus calcineurin inhibitor. Libraries were prepared by immunoSEQ multiplex PCR; TCRdb keeps only in-frame clonotypes and omits some of them. The sample has 15,000 to 20,000 clones; around 86% are singletons. Specimen: PBMCs, collected after an allogeneic stem cell transplant with a calcineurin inhibitor and methotrexate. These receptors were taken from a male patient aged 50 or older who received an allogeneic stem cell transplant from an unrelated donor, was CMV-positive, and had chronic GVHD only. Some T cells may trace back to the graft donor.

The chain has TRBV11-2 and TRBJ1-6; tentatively, D is TRBD1 (6 bases). CDR3 length: 15 residues. V lost 2 bases and J lost 6, with 11 bases in between. Germline V gene sequence: CDR1 SGHAT, CDR2 FQNNGV. The DNA for the CDR3 is TGTGCCAGCAGCTTAAACAGGGCGACTAATTCACCCCTCCACTTT. It codes for CASSLNRATNSPLHF.

The chain joins TRBV5-1 to TRBJ2-1; D is ambiguous. Trimming cost V 1 base and J 5 bases, with 10 bases left between them. Germline V gene lookup returns CDR1 SGHRS and CDR2 YFSETQ. This CDR3 comprises 14 residues. The CDR3 DNA reads as TGCGCCAGCAGCTTGCCATCCGCGAACAATGAGCAGTTCTTC. It translates to CASSLPSANNEQFF.